The 26 T cell receptor beta chains below come from one sample, sequenced in a study of technical replicates of blood from a handful of donors. Here immunoSEQ multiplex PCR was the method, and the copy in TCRdb shows in-frame clones only, minus some. The table includes roughly 66,000 clones, approximately 83% detected once. Sequenced input: PBMCs. These receptors all stem from a human donor in good health. Some clones in this sample may be carry-over from other donors' samples.

The chain carries TRBV7-2 and TRBJ2-1; D may be TRBD2 (6 bases). The germline gives CDR1 SGHTA, CDR2 FQGNSA. The CDR3 spans 17 residues. V gave up 5 bases and J gave up 1 base, with 18 bases separating them. The CDR3 DNA reads as TGTGCCAGCAGCCTAAAGCGCGGGACCGTTTCCTACAATGAGCAGTTCTTC. It translates to CASSLKRGTVSYNEQFF.

The J gene is TRBJ1-1, the V gene TRBV19; no clear D gene. V was pared by 4 bases and J by 14 bases, with 11 bases between. The CDR3 is 10 amino acids. Germline V CDR1 and CDR2: LNHDA, SQIVND (reference sequence). As DNA, the CDR3 is TGTGCCAGTAGTACAACACACGTATTCTTT. This encodes CASSTTHVFF.

The chain joins TRBV15 to TRBJ2-1; TRBD2 matches at 10 bases. The CDR3 has 17 amino acids. The germline gives CDR1 LNHNV, CDR2 YYDKDF (reference sequence). V was pared by 0 bases and J by 7 bases, with 9 bases of the junction left unmatched. For the CDR3, the DNA is TGTGCCACCAGCAGAGATCGGGCGCTAGCGGGGGCGAATGAGCAGTTCTTC. Translated: CATSRDRALAGANEQFF.

This clone turned up a few times. Other nucleotide sequences in the sample specify the same CDR3. The chain couples TRBV4-3 to TRBJ1-5, with unresolved D. CDR3 length equals 14 residues. Per the germline V gene, CDR1 is LGHNA and CDR2 is YSLEER. V lost 0 bases and J lost 5, with 8 bases in between. The CDR3 DNA reads TGCGCCAGCAGCCAAGATAGGCAGGATCAGCCCCAGCATTTT. Its translation: CASSQDRQDQPQHF.

V usage is TRBV6-5 and J usage is TRBJ1-2; D possibly corresponds to TRBD1 (6 bases). CDR1 and CDR2 from the germline V gene are MNHEY and SVGAGI. The CDR3 extends over 12 amino acids. V lost 6 bases, J lost 8 bases, and 13 bases lay in between. CDR3 region: CASSQGIRGYTF. In DNA, the CDR3 is TGTGCCAGCAGCCAGGGGATACGGGGCTACACCTTC.

This clone was counted a single time. The chain is built from TRBV6-5 and TRBJ1-2; D gene uncertain. Trimming removed 0 bases at V and 2 bases at J, with 10 bases between. The CDR3 sequence is 15 residues long. Germline V gene sequence: CDR1 MNHEY, CDR2 SVGAGI. CDR3 nucleotide sequence: TGTGCCAGCAGTTACTCCCCAGGTGTGAACTATGGCTACACCTTC. It is translated as CASSYSPGVNYGYTF.

The chain joins TRBV18 to TRBJ1-4; D remains ambiguous. Trimming stripped 7 bases from V and 6 bases from J, with 12 bases between. The germline V gene encodes CDR1 KGHSH and CDR2 LQKENI. This CDR3 region has 13 residues. The CDR3 region is CASLNGMDEKLFF. The CDR3 DNA reads TGTGCCAGCTTGAACGGGATGGATGAAAAACTGTTTTTT.

The chain's CDR3 is CASSSPGATNEKLFF. The CDR3 bases are TGTGCCAGCAGTTCCCCCGGTGCAACTAATGAAAAACTGTTTTTT. The J gene is TRBJ1-4, the V gene TRBV27; unclear D gene. V was trimmed by 4 bases and J by 0 bases, leaving 9 bases between them. The CDR3 spans 15 residues. Germline CDR1 and CDR2: MNHEY and SMNVEV (reference sequence).

The DNA for the CDR3 is TGTGCCATCAGCGGCTACCCCCTGAGGCATGAGCAGTTCTTC. It encodes CAISGYPLRHEQFF. The rearrangement links TRBV10-3 to TRBJ2-1; D unclear. Germline CDR1 reads ENHRY; CDR2 reads SYGVKD. CDR3 size: 14 residues. V lost 6 bases and J 8 bases, leaving 17 bases between the germline ends.

This chain uses TRBV5-1 with TRBJ1-1; D remains unclear. V was trimmed by 4 bases and J by 0 bases, leaving 13 bases between them. CDR3 size: 15 residues. The germline gives CDR1 SGHRS, CDR2 YFSETQ. CDR3 DNA sequence: TGCGCCAGCAGCCTGGAACACAGAATGAACACTGAAGCTTTCTTT. Protein sequence: CASSLEHRMNTEAFF.

The J gene is TRBJ2-5, the V gene TRBV15; D might be TRBD1 (6 bases). Trimming pared 5 bases from V and 5 bases from J, leaving 15 bases between. The germline V gene encodes CDR1 LNHNV and CDR2 YYDKDF (reference sequence). This CDR3 region has 14 residues. The CDR3 DNA is TGTGCCACCAGCGCACAGGGTTTGCGGGAGACCCAGTACTTC. This codes for CATSAQGLRETQYF.

This chain joins TRBV5-6 and TRBJ1-2; unclear D gene. CDR3 length: 13 residues. Germline V gene lookup returns CDR1 SGHDT and CDR2 YYEEEE. V lost 1 base and J 4 bases, leaving 8 bases between the germline ends. The CDR3 spells CASSLIRPYGYTF. CDR3 sequence (DNA): TGTGCCAGCAGCTTGATCAGGCCCTATGGCTACACCTTC.

The rearrangement links TRBV27 to TRBJ2-7; 7 bases agree with TRBD1. V shed 6 bases, J shed 3 bases, and the junction held 5 bases outside the gene matches. The germline V gene has CDR1 MNHEY and CDR2 SMNVEV (reference sequence). This CDR3 has 13 residues. CDR3 DNA sequence: TGTGCCAGCAGCTTTACAGGGGTCTACGAGCAGTACTTC. This codes for CASSFTGVYEQYF.

The chain links TRBV7-2 to TRBJ1-4; D gene ambiguous. Germline CDR1 reads SGHTA; CDR2 reads FQGNSA. The CDR3 contains 15 residues. V shed 6 bases and J shed 0 bases, with 11 bases lying between them. The chain's CDR3 is CASSIGVATNEKLFF. The CDR3 DNA sequence: TGTGCCAGCAGTATAGGAGTTGCAACTAATGAAAAACTGTTTTTT.

The chain links TRBV2 to TRBJ2-3; 7 positions match TRBD2. The CDR3 contains 14 residues. Germline CDR1 is SNHLY and CDR2 is FYNNEI. Germline trimming cut 6 bases from V and 3 bases from J; bases unmatched to any gene: 6. This CDR3 is CASRERGPTDTQYF. CDR3 DNA sequence: TGTGCCAGCAGGGAGCGGGGACCTACAGATACGCAGTATTTT.

The V gene is TRBV7-9, the J gene TRBJ2-5; 11 bases match TRBD2. Germline loops: CDR1 SEHNR, CDR2 FQNEAQ (reference sequence). Germline trimming cut 4 bases from V and 3 bases from J; bases unmatched to any gene: 1. The CDR3 runs to 14 residues. CDR3: CASSSTSGKETQYF. The CDR3 DNA follows: TGTGCCAGCAGCTCGACTAGCGGGAAAGAGACCCAGTACTTC.

J is TRBJ2-3 and V is TRBV4-3, with 10 bases lining up with TRBD2. The junction had 9 bases not matched to a gene; V was cut back by 3 bases and J by 6 bases. The CDR3 loop spans 16 amino acids. From germline, CDR1 is LGHNA and CDR2 YSLEER. CDR3 residues: CASSQLAGAPGDTQYF. CDR3 DNA: TGCGCCAGCAGCCAGCTAGCGGGAGCTCCGGGGGATACGCAGTATTTT.

This clone occurred once. This sequence joins TRBV9 and TRBJ2-7; 8 bases align to TRBD1. The germline V gene encodes CDR1 SGDLS and CDR2 YYNGEE. This CDR3 contains 15 residues. The trim removed 4 bases at V and 0 bases at J, leaving 6 bases unmatched. The CDR3 DNA reads as TGTGCCAGCAGCCCCCGGGACAGGAGCTCCTACGAGCAGTACTTC. Translated: CASSPRDRSSYEQYF.

The chain employs TRBV11-3 and TRBJ2-5; tentatively, D is TRBD1 (6 bases). Germline CDR1 SGHNT, CDR2 YENEEA. V was clipped by 5 bases and J by 0 bases, with 16 bases between them. The CDR3 contains 16 residues. CDR3 coding DNA: TGTGCCAGCAGCCACTCGGCCCAGGGGCACCAAGAGACCCAGTACTTC. Its protein is CASSHSAQGHQETQYF.

The rearrangement uses TRBV27 and TRBJ1-2; D is uncertain. V gave up 2 bases and J gave up 1 base, with 5 bases separating them. This CDR3 is 13 amino acids long. Per germline, CDR1 MNHEY and CDR2 SMNVEV (reference sequence). Written as DNA, the CDR3 is TGTGCCAGCAGTTTAAACAGTAACTATGGCTACACCTTC. As protein: CASSLNSNYGYTF.

The J gene is TRBJ1-1, the V gene TRBV9; 7 bases map to TRBD1. The CDR3 covers 13 residues. After removal of 3 bases from V and 4 bases from J, the junction contained 3 bases not matched to a gene. Per the germline V gene, CDR1 is SGDLS and CDR2 is YYNGEE. The CDR3 region is CASSGGQVTEAFF. The CDR3 DNA reads TGTGCCAGCAGCGGAGGACAGGTCACTGAAGCTTTCTTT.

This chain links TRBV12-5 with TRBJ2-2; D ambiguous. This CDR3 has 12 residues. Trimming cost V 3 bases and J 5 bases, with 4 bases left between them. CDR1 is LGHNT, CDR2 FRNRAP, per germline. The CDR3 sequence is CASGFLTGELFF. The CDR3 bases are TGTGCTAGTGGTTTCTTAACCGGGGAGCTGTTTTTT.

V usage is TRBV19 and J usage is TRBJ2-7, with 9 bases aligning to TRBD2. The CDR3 runs to 14 residues. Germline CDR1 LNHDA, CDR2 SQIVND (reference sequence). The ends lost 6 bases at V and 2 bases at J; junction bases unmatched: 5. The CDR3 bases are TGTGCCAGTAGAAACCTAGCGGGAACCTACGAGCAGTACTTC. It codes for CASRNLAGTYEQYF.

The genes are TRBV19 and TRBJ2-3; 9 bases align to TRBD2. Germline loops: CDR1 LNHDA, CDR2 SQIVND (reference sequence). This CDR3 region has 15 residues. The V and J ends lost 5 bases and 6 bases, in that order; junction bases with no gene match: 9. In DNA form, the CDR3 reads TGTGCCAGTAGTGGGACCGGGACTAGCATTGATACGCAGTATTTT. This sequence encodes CASSGTGTSIDTQYF.

The chain uses TRBV5-5 and TRBJ2-7; 8 bases line up with TRBD2. The CDR3 totals 15 residues. V gave up 5 bases and J gave up 3 bases; unmatched junction bases: 10. From germline, CDR1 is SGHKS and CDR2 YYEKEE (reference sequence). The CDR3 nucleotides read TGTGCCAGCAGTTTACTACTAGCGGAGAACTACGAGCAGTACTTC. It codes for CASSLLLAENYEQYF.

Note on this clone: Different DNA sequences within this sample yield the same CDR3. V gene TRBV18 combines with J gene TRBJ2-2, with a weak D call TRBD1 (5 bases). Germline-derived CDR1 and CDR2 are KGHSH and LQKENI. CDR3 length: 14 residues. The germline V and J ends were trimmed by 3 bases and 1 base, with 6 bases remaining between them. The CDR3 DNA reads as TGTGCCAGCTCACCCGACAGGAACACCGGGGAGCTGTTTTTT. Its protein product is CASSPDRNTGELFF.